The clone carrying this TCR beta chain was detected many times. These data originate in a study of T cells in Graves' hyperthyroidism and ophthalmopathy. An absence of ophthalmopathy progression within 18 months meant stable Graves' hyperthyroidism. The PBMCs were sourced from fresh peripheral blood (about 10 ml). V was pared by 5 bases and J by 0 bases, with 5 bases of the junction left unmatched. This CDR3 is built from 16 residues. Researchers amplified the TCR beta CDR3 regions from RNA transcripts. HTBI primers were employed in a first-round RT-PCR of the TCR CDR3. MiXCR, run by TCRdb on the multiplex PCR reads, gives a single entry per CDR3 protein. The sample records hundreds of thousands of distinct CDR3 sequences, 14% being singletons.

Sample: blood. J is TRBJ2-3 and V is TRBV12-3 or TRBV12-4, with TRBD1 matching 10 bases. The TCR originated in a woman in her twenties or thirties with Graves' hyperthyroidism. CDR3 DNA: TGTGCCAGCAGTGAGGACAGGGGGGTCAGCACAGATACGCAGTATTTT. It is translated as CASSEDRGVSTDTQYF.